Sequencing of this TCR beta chain was carried out in a study of T cells in narcolepsy (dated by TCRdb to the late 2010s). For the wider study: Healthy control donors were enrolled in the study alongside patients who had narcolepsy type 1 or type 2 (NT1, NT2). The study used TCR Vbeta sequencing to track clonotypes in blood and CSF while looking for autoreactive T cells in narcolepsy patients that target self-antigens of hypocretin neurons (hypocretin, TRIB2). General conclusions and limits of the study: According to the report, autoreactive clonotypes were detected serially in the blood of the same patients and of different patients, but not in healthy controls. Patients and controls had comparable numbers of sequenced blood memory CD4+ clonotypes, averaging about 39,000 and 30,000, respectively. Certain blood memory CD4+ repertoires from patients and controls had no sequences that matched autoreactive T cell clones. Plots comparing CSF and blood CD4+ T cell clonotypes from the same patient highlighted HCRT-specific and TRIB2-specific autoreactive clonotypes.

Turning to this clone: Its antigen remains unidentified. The sample holds no much larger clone one base away, and base qualities are not on file.

For TCR Vbeta sequencing, memory CD4+ T cells were sorted ex vivo from the peripheral blood of narcolepsy patients and healthy controls. Relative to germline, V is 6 bases shorter and J is 9 bases shorter, with 11 bases between their ends. The germline V gene (reference sequence) specifies LNHDA as CDR1 and SQIVND as CDR2. Counted from cysteine to phenylalanine, this CDR3 has 12 amino acids. Of the read, only the CDR3 DNA is kept; its 36 bases are in frame from base 1. The library was built by means of the immunoSEQ multiplex PCR assay. TCRdb provides this immuneACCESS table in a form limited to in-frame rearrangements. Some clones are lacking; in checked studies, under half of them reflect an unresolved V gene, and why the rest are absent is not known. For this sample there are over 30,000 clones; under 90% appear just once. The ten most abundant clones make up around 1.3% of the sample.

The sequence was obtained from a human donor with narcolepsy. The source material was CD45RA- memory CD4+ T cells from PBMCs. Per the publication, the cell subset or site label means: memory T cells sorted ex vivo from peripheral blood. The rearranged chain carries TRBV19 and TRBJ2-2; the D gene is perhaps TRBD1 or TRBD2, each of them matching over 6 bases. The nucleotide sequence reads TGTGCCAGTAGACTCGGGGGCAGGGAGCTGTTTTTT. Its coded protein is CASRLGGRELFF.